This is a list of T cell receptor beta chains from one sample in a study of control samples from healthy donors and cancer patients. Clones were read by immunoSEQ multiplex PCR, and TCRdb kept only the in-frame ones, dropping some. The repertoire consists of about 150,000 clones, with 85% to 90% occurring once and the leading ten covering less than 2%. Sequencing was carried out using blood. The receptors stem from a man between 18 and 35 years old in good health. CDR3s include the opening cysteine and the closing phenylalanine or tryptophan. The D gene is left open where the match is weak. The size of a clone is reported for some rows only, either as once, few or many, or as a class for expanded clones.

J gene | clone size | V gene | D gene | CDR3 DNA | CDR3 protein
TRBJ2-3 | - | TRBV29-1 | - | TGCAGCGTTGTGGGGACACCTCTAAGCACAGATACGCAGTATTTT | CSVVGTPLSTDTQYF
TRBJ2-5 | - | TRBV30 | - | TGTGCCTGGAGTTTGGAACAAGAGACCCAGTACTTC | CAWSLEQETQYF
TRBJ2-7 | - | TRBV6-2/TRBV6-3 | TRBD2 | TGTGCCAGCAACCCCGGCGGGAGCCAGGGTTACGAGCAGTACTTC | CASNPGGSQGYEQYF
TRBJ1-1 | - | TRBV30 | TRBD1 | TGTGCCTGGACCCGACAGGGGACCTTGAACACTGAAGCTTTCTTT | CAWTRQGTLNTEAFF
TRBJ2-5 | - | TRBV28 | - | TGTGCCAGCAGTTCCCCCCGTGGACGGGAGACCCAGTACTTC | CASSSPRGRETQYF
TRBJ2-2 | - | TRBV7-8 | TRBD1 | TGTGCCAGCAGCTTGGGACAGGGGAGGTACGGGGAGCTGTTTTTT | CASSLGQGRYGELFF
TRBJ1-2 | once | TRBV25-1 | - | TGTGCCAGCAGTGAATACGGGGGGAACTATGGCTACACCTTC | CASSEYGGNYGYTF
TRBJ2-7 | - | TRBV7-3 | - | TGTGCCAGCAGCCAACCTAGGGGTTACGAGCAGTACTTC | CASSQPRGYEQYF
TRBJ1-2 | once | TRBV6-6 | - | TGTGCCACGCGGGGAGGCGGTAACTATGGCTACACCTTC | CATRGGGNYGYTF
TRBJ2-6 | - | TRBV2 | - | TGTGCCAGCAGTGAAGCCCTTGGGGCCAACGTCCTGACTTTC | CASSEALGANVLTF
TRBJ2-7 | - | TRBV20-1 | TRBD2 | TGCAGTGCTAGTAGTGGAGGACTAGCTTCCCATTACCTGAATCTCGGGCAGTACTTC | CSASSGGLASHYLNLGQYF
TRBJ2-7 | - | TRBV28 | - | TGTGCCAGCAGGTCCCCAGGGTACGGCTCCTACGAGCAGTACTTC | CASRSPGYGSYEQYF
TRBJ1-1 | - | TRBV7-3 | - | TGTGCCAGCAGTTACGGGAACACTGAAGCTTTCTTT | CASSYGNTEAFF
TRBJ1-6 | - | TRBV5-5 | - | TGTGCCAGCAGCTTGGAGCTTAGCTCCTATAATTCACCCCTCCACTTT | CASSLELSSYNSPLHF
TRBJ2-3 | - | TRBV5-4 | - | TGTGCCAGCACCCTGGACAGAAGCACAGATACGCAGTATTTT | CASTLDRSTDTQYF
TRBJ1-5 | - | TRBV5-1 | - | TGCGCCAGCAGCTTGGGCGGGGTACCCAATCAGCCCCAGCATTTT | CASSLGGVPNQPQHF
TRBJ1-2 | - | TRBV18 | TRBD1 | TGTGCCAGCTCACAGGGACAGGTTGACCGATCTGGCCCCTTCATCTTC | CASSQGQVDRSGPFIF
TRBJ1-1 | once | TRBV27 | - | TGTGCCAGCAGTTTATTTCGGGGGTTGAACACTGAAGCTTTCTTT | CASSLFRGLNTEAFF
TRBJ1-2 | - | TRBV29-1 | TRBD1 | TGCAGCGTTCAGGGGGAGGATGGCTACACCTTC | CSVQGEDGYTF
TRBJ2-7 | - | TRBV5-3 | TRBD1 | TGTGCCAGAAGCCCCAGGGGGCCAAGAAACTACGAGCAGTACTTC | CARSPRGPRNYEQYF
TRBJ2-4 | once | TRBV20-1 | - | TGCAGTGCCGATTTAAGGAACATTCAGTACTTC | CSADLRNIQYF
TRBJ2-1 | - | TRBV7-3 | - | TGTGCCAGCAGCCCACGTAGCGGCAATGAGCAGTTCTTC | CASSPRSGNEQFF
TRBJ1-1 | - | TRBV15 | - | TGTGCCACCAGCAGAGGCACAGGGGCTTTCTTT | CATSRGTGAFF
TRBJ1-6 | - | TRBV20-1 | - | TGCAGTGCTAGAGAATCCTCACCCCTCCACTTT | CSARESSPLHF
TRBJ1-4 | - | TRBV29-1 | TRBD1 | TGCAGCGTTTCACAGGGGGCGGATGAAAAACTGTTTTTT | CSVSQGADEKLFF
TRBJ2-1 | - | TRBV5-5 | TRBD2 | TGTGCCAGCAGCCCGGCAGCGGGACTAGCGGGATCCTACAATGAGCAGTTCTTC | CASSPAAGLAGSYNEQFF
TRBJ2-7 | - | TRBV14 | - | TGTGCCAGCAGCCTCGACCTAAACATCGGCGAGCAGTACTTC | CASSLDLNIGEQYF
TRBJ1-5 | few | TRBV5-5 | - | TGTGCCAGCAGCTTGGAGATCCGAGGGCCCCAGCATTTT | CASSLEIRGPQHF
TRBJ2-2 | - | TRBV6-6 | TRBD2 | TGTGCCAGCAGACGCACTAGCGGCCCCACCGGGGAGCTGTTTTTT | CASRRTSGPTGELFF
TRBJ2-7 | - | TRBV11-2 | - | TGTGCCAGCAGCTTAGGGTCGGGGGCAAGCACCTACGAGCAGTACTTC | CASSLGSGASTYEQYF
TRBJ2-7 | - | TRBV7-2 | - | TGTGCCAGCAGCTTAACCGGGGGAATCGAGCAGTACTTC | CASSLTGGIEQYF
TRBJ1-3 | once | TRBV2 | - | TGTGCCAGCAGTGAAGTAGGCCGAGGCACCATATATTTT | CASSEVGRGTIYF
TRBJ1-2 | once | TRBV9 | - | TGTGCCAGCAGCCTGTTGGGGGCGGGGGATAACTATGGCTACACCTTC | CASSLLGAGDNYGYTF
TRBJ1-3 | - | TRBV15 | - | TGTGCCACCAGCCCCCGCGGGTCTGGAAACACCATATATTTT | CATSPRGSGNTIYF
TRBJ1-2 | - | TRBV28 | - | TGTGCCAGCTATTCACGTGGGGGAGATTATGGCTACACCTTC | CASYSRGGDYGYTF
TRBJ2-1 | - | TRBV5-7 | - | TGTGCCAGCAGCGGCGGAGGTTTGGATGAGCAGTTCTTC | CASSGGGLDEQFF
TRBJ2-7 | - | TRBV30 | TRBD2 | TGTGCCTGGAGAGCTAGCGGGGGCCCCTACGAGCAGTACTTC | CAWRASGGPYEQYF
TRBJ2-5 | - | TRBV5-5 | - | TGTGCCAGCAGCTTGTTATGGCAAAGGGGCCTGGAGACCCAGTACTTC | CASSLLWQRGLETQYF
TRBJ2-5 | - | TRBV15 | - | TGTGCCACCAGGGATGGTGGGGCGCTTCAAGAGACCCAGTACTTC | CATRDGGALQETQYF
TRBJ1-5 | few | TRBV24-1 | - | TGTGCCACCAGTTCGTCGGATGTGCGCAATCAGCCCCAGCATTTT | CATSSSDVRNQPQHF
TRBJ2-7 | - | TRBV5-1 | - | TGCGCCAGCAGGTCGGAGTACGAGCAGTACTTC | CASRSEYEQYF
TRBJ2-7 | - | TRBV5-8 | TRBD1 | TGTGCCAGCAGCTGGGGACAGGGGAACGAGCAGTACTTC | CASSWGQGNEQYF
TRBJ2-2 | - | TRBV11-2 | - | TGTGCCAGCAGCTTAACTAACACCGGGGAGCTGTTTTTT | CASSLTNTGELFF
TRBJ2-3 | - | TRBV4-3 | - | TGCGCCAGCAGCCCCCAGGTGGGCACAGATACGCAGTATTTT | CASSPQVGTDTQYF
TRBJ2-3 | - | TRBV5-5 | - | TGTGCCAGCAGCTCAGGGAGAGATACGCAGTATTTT | CASSSGRDTQYF
TRBJ2-2 | - | TRBV18 | - | TGTGCCAGCTCTCAACAGGGTAACACCGGGGAGCTGTTTTTT | CASSQQGNTGELFF
TRBJ2-7 | - | TRBV7-9 | TRBD1 | TGTGCCAGCAGCTTAATCCGCAAACAGGGGCAAGAGCAGTACTTC | CASSLIRKQGQEQYF
TRBJ1-6 | few | TRBV7-8 | - | TGTGCCAGCACCGATCAGACAATGAATTCACCCCTCCACTTT | CASTDQTMNSPLHF
TRBJ2-3 | - | TRBV15 | - | TGTGCCACCAGCAGAGACCAGACTAGCACAGATACGCAGTATTTT | CATSRDQTSTDTQYF